This T cell receptor beta chain was profiled in a study of T cell responses to AZD1222 COVID-19 vaccine. Broader study findings: At baseline, seropositivity was found in only 5 to 7 AZD1222 recipients. Two doses of AZD1222 preceded a rise in Spike-specific TCR breadth and depth. Clonal diversity may have been underestimated in mostly white British donors. Nearly half of spike-specific TCRs reportedly go after variant regions that carry no mutations.

This clone was observed a single time. Its antigen is still unknown. Using immunoSEQ multiplex PCR, the repertoire was profiled, and TCRdb retains in-frame clones only, with some absent. The sample carries approximately 150,000 clones, roughly nine tenths recorded once. Source: peripheral blood, taken 28 days after the second AZD1222 dose. The receptor's source is an adult who received the AZD1222 COVID-19 vaccine.

The CDR3 is CASSVVGTGANVLTF. As DNA, the CDR3 is TGTGCCAGCAGCGTGGTGGGGACGGGGGCCAACGTCCTGACTTTC. The chain employs TRBV9 and TRBJ2-6; the D gene could be TRBD1 or TRBD2 (5 bases each). V lost 2 bases and J lost 4, with 10 bases in between. The CDR3 contains 15 residues. The germline gives CDR1 SGDLS, CDR2 YYNGEE.